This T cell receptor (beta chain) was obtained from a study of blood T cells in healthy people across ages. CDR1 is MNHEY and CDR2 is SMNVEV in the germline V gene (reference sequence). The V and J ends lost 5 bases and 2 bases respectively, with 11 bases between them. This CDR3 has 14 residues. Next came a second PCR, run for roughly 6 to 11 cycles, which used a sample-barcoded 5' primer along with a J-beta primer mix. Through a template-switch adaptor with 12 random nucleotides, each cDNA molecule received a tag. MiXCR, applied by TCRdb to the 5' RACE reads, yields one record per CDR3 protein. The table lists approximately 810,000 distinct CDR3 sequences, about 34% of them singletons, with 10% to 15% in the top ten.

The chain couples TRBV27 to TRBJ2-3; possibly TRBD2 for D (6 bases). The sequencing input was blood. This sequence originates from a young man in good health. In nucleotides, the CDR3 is TGTGCCAGCAGTCGAAGGGAGGTCACAGATACGCAGTATTTT. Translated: CASSRREVTDTQYF.